The 31 T cell receptor beta chains in this list originate from one sample, sequenced in a study of graft-versus-host responses after intestinal transplantation. This table comes from immunoSEQ multiplex PCR, and its TCRdb copy is limited to in-frame clones, with some not included. The sample contains roughly 3,500 clones, 60% to 85% of which appear only once. The sample's time point: postoperative day 105 after intestinal transplantation (dayNNNN = postoperative day). Once graft tissue had been processed, intraepithelial and lamina propria lymphocytes were released. The sample in question was ileum tissue, obtained 105 days after intestinal transplantation. These receptors all come from a human patient who received an intestinal transplant, so some T cells may come from the graft donor.

The table lists this clone with a few counts. The gene calls are TRBV10-2 and TRBJ2-7, with TRBD2 matching 11 bases. The CDR3 totals 14 residues. Germline V CDR1 and CDR2: WSHSY, SAAADI. J lost 2 bases, V lost 5 bases, and 2 bases had no gene match. DNA for the CDR3: TGCGCCAGCAGTTTTAGCGGGGGGGCCTACGAGCAGTACTTC. Its protein product is CASSFSGGAYEQYF.

The V and J genes are TRBV7-9 and TRBJ1-2; 7 bases align to TRBD1. Germline values: CDR1 SEHNR, CDR2 FQNEAQ (reference sequence). V gave up 5 bases and J gave up 4 bases; unmatched junction bases: 10. The CDR3 is 15 amino acids. The CDR3 nucleotides read TGTGCCAGCAGCACGTCGACAGGGCCGGCCTATGGCTACACCTTC. Amino acid sequence: CASSTSTGPAYGYTF.

This chain links TRBV28 with TRBJ2-3; tentative D call: TRBD2 (5 bases). Germline V gene sequence: CDR1 MDHEN, CDR2 SYDVKM. CDR3 length: 13 residues. V was cut by 3 bases and J by 8 bases, with 12 bases left in between. The CDR3 loop reads CASSFRGYGTQYF. CDR3 in DNA: TGTGCCAGCAGTTTTCGGGGATACGGTACGCAGTATTTT.

The chain has TRBV4-2 and TRBJ2-7; possible D gene TRBD2, 6 bases. Trimming took 4 bases from V and 0 from J, leaving 16 bases between them. The CDR3 spans 16 residues. CDR1 and CDR2 (germline): LGHNA, YNFKEQ. CDR3 in DNA: TGTGCCAGCAGCCCGAAGCCGGGGACTCCCTCCTACGAGCAGTACTTC. Its translation: CASSPKPGTPSYEQYF.

This rearrangement joins TRBV5-1 to TRBJ2-5; possibly TRBD2 for D (6 bases). Germline V gene sequence: CDR1 SGHRS, CDR2 YFSETQ. The V and J ends lost 2 bases and 0 bases respectively, with 11 bases between them. This CDR3 has 15 residues. The CDR3 region has the DNA TGCGCCAGCAGCTTTAGCGGAGGGTACCAAGAGACCCAGTACTTC. It translates to CASSFSGGYQETQYF.

This clone turned up a few times. The chain links TRBV14 to TRBJ1-1; D unclear. V gave up 2 bases and J gave up 10 bases, with 11 bases separating them. There are 12 residues in the CDR3. CDR1 is SGHDN, CDR2 FVKESK, per germline. CDR3 nucleotide sequence: TGTGCCAGCAGCCAATCCCCAGCCCGAGCTTTCTTT. Translating gives CASSQSPARAFF.

The chain combines TRBV27 with TRBJ2-3, with 12 positions matching TRBD1. Germline V lookup: CDR1 MNHEY, CDR2 SMNVEV (reference sequence). V dropped 5 bases and J dropped 4; count of bases not matched to a gene: 4. The CDR3 totals 15 residues. The CDR3 protein is CASSPGTGGADTQYF. As DNA, the CDR3 is TGTGCCAGCAGTCCAGGGACAGGGGGCGCAGATACGCAGTATTTT.

V gene TRBV4-1 combines with J gene TRBJ2-1; TRBD2 is a possible D gene (7 bases). Trimming took off 5 bases at V and 7 bases at J, with 24 bases between the two ends. Germline lookup yields CDR1 MGHRA and CDR2 YSYEKL. The CDR3 extends over 17 amino acids. CDR3: CASSSQRGTAGGNEQFF. The DNA of the CDR3 is TGCGCCAGCAGCTCTCAAAGGGGGACTGCCGGGGGGAATGAGCAGTTCTTC.

The rearrangement joins TRBV2 to TRBJ2-7, with TRBD1 as a possible D gene (5 bases). The ends were cut back, 4 bases at V and 7 bases at J, with 14 bases in the middle. Germline V lookup: CDR1 SNHLY, CDR2 FYNNEI. This CDR3 is 13 amino acids long. CDR3 in amino acids: CASSGDSTVEQYF. The CDR3 DNA sequence: TGTGCCAGCAGTGGCGACAGTACGGTGGAGCAGTACTTC.

The genes are TRBV15 and TRBJ2-1; D is unclear. CDR1 and CDR2 (germline): LNHNV, YYDKDF (reference sequence). The CDR3 contains 12 residues. V lost 4 bases and J 7 bases, leaving 8 bases between the germline ends. The CDR3 spells CATSTDINEQFF. CDR3 nucleotides: TGTGCCACCAGCACAGACATTAATGAGCAGTTCTTC. Looking up the rest from reference TRBV15 and TRBJ2-1 gives the full variable domain: DAMVIQNPRYQVTQFGKPVTLSCSQTLNHNVMYWYQQKSSQAPKLLFHYYDKDFNNEADTPDNFQSRRPNTSFCFLDIRSPGLGDTAMYLCATSTDINEQFFGPGTRLTVL.

This clone was detected only a few times. The rearrangement joins TRBV5-1 to TRBJ2-7; 8 bases align to TRBD1. V gave up 4 bases and J gave up 4 bases; unmatched junction bases: 7. There are 14 residues in the CDR3. Germline V gives CDR1 SGHRS, CDR2 YFSETQ. CDR3 sequence (DNA): TGCGCCAGCAGCCCTCAGGGGGCTGGGTACGAGCAGTACTTC. Amino acids: CASSPQGAGYEQYF.

This clone was picked up a small number of times. This chain links TRBV7-9 with TRBJ2-1, with 15 bases aligning to TRBD2. V lost 2 bases, J lost 2 bases, and 4 bases stayed unmatched. Germline CDR1 SEHNR, CDR2 FQNEAQ (reference sequence). The CDR3 runs to 18 residues. CDR3 residues: CASSLSGLAGGPYNEQFF. The CDR3 DNA reads as TGTGCCAGCAGCTTATCCGGACTAGCGGGAGGGCCCTACAATGAGCAGTTCTTC.

CDR3 sequence: CASSVGQTYNSPLHF. In DNA, the CDR3 is TGTGCCAGCAGCGTAGGACAAACCTATAATTCACCCCTCCACTTT. The V gene is TRBV9, the J gene TRBJ1-6; D is undetermined. Germline V gives CDR1 SGDLS, CDR2 YYNGEE. Trimming left V 0 bases short and J 2 bases short, with 6 bases between. The CDR3 runs to 15 residues.

This clone occurred a few times. This sequence joins TRBV5-1 and TRBJ2-1, with 12 bases lining up with TRBD2. Trimming removed 4 bases from V and 4 bases from J; junction bases left unmatched: 3. This CDR3 is built from 15 residues. Germline CDR1 SGHRS, CDR2 YFSETQ. The CDR3 sequence is CASSSLAGGYNEQFF. In DNA, the CDR3 is TGCGCCAGCAGCAGTCTAGCGGGGGGGTACAATGAGCAGTTCTTC.

Note on this clone: A much larger clone lies a single base off, so this may be a read error. The same CDR3 is also encoded by other DNA sequences in this sample. V gene TRBV2 combines with J gene TRBJ1-6; 8 positions agree with TRBD1. The CDR3 loop spans 15 amino acids. The germline V gene has CDR1 SNHLY and CDR2 FYNNEI. J gave up 13 bases and V 3 bases, and 11 bases lay outside the gene matches. DNA of the CDR3: TGTGCCAGCAGTGACCGACAGGGGTTAATCTCGCCCCTCCACTTT. Translating it yields CASSDRQGLISPLHF.

The CDR3 sequence: CASRVGATNEKLFF. CDR3 coding DNA: TGTGCCAGCAGGGTCGGAGCAACTAATGAAAAACTGTTTTTT. V is TRBV6-1 and J is TRBJ1-4; no definite D call. V lost 6 bases and J lost 0, with 8 bases in between. The CDR3 spans 14 residues. Germline CDR1 is MNHNS and CDR2 is SASEGT.

This clone was detected a few times. The CDR3 spells CASSERDIRTDTQYF. The DNA of the CDR3 is TGTGCCAGCAGTGAAAGGGACATTCGCACAGATACGCAGTATTTT. The J gene is TRBJ2-3, the V gene TRBV6-1; TRBD1 is a possible D gene (6 bases). This CDR3 region has 15 residues. The V gene lost 2 bases and the J gene lost 1 base, with 10 bases spanning the gap. The germline gives CDR1 MNHNS, CDR2 SASEGT.

The chain has TRBV2 and TRBJ2-3; no clear D. CDR3 length: 12 residues. V dropped 8 bases and J dropped 3 bases, with 9 bases sitting between them. Germline V lookup: CDR1 SNHLY, CDR2 FYNNEI. The CDR3 loop is CASVRETDTQYF. The CDR3 bases are TGTGCCAGCGTTCGAGAAACAGATACGCAGTATTTT.

The chain is built from TRBV6-1 and TRBJ1-4; D might be TRBD1 (5 bases). The CDR3 is 16 residues long. Germline CDR1 reads MNHNS; CDR2 reads SASEGT. V was shortened by 2 bases and J by 2 bases, with 12 bases between the two germline ends. The CDR3 bases are TGTGCCAGCAGTGAAAACCCCAGGGTGACTAATGAAAAACTGTTTTTT. Protein product: CASSENPRVTNEKLFF.

This chain links TRBV29-1 with TRBJ1-5; the match to TRBD1 covers 10 bases. J lost 3 bases, V lost 6 bases, and 5 bases had no gene match. Germline V lookup: CDR1 SQVTM, CDR2 ANQGSEA. The CDR3 contains 14 residues. In nucleotides, the CDR3 is TGCAGCGTCTCCGGGACAGGGGTCAATCAGCCCCAGCATTTT. Protein sequence: CSVSGTGVNQPQHF.

The CDR3 region is CASRDPVLDEQFF. Written as DNA, the CDR3 is TGTGCCAGCCGGGACCCGGTTTTAGATGAGCAGTTCTTC. This chain connects TRBV6-5 to TRBJ2-1; D may correspond to TRBD1 or TRBD2 (5 bases each). Germline V gives CDR1 MNHEY, CDR2 SVGAGI. CDR3 size: 13 residues. V lost 8 bases to trimming and J lost 8 bases, with 16 bases between them.

This rearrangement joins TRBV7-9 to TRBJ2-1; TRBD2 aligns across 8 bases. The CDR3 covers 14 residues. Losses at the gene ends were 3 bases for V and 3 bases for J; bases not matched to a gene: 1. Germline CDR1 and CDR2: SEHNR and FQNEAQ (reference sequence). DNA of the CDR3: TGTGCCAGCAGCTTTACTAGCGGCTACAATGAGCAGTTCTTC. Its protein is CASSFTSGYNEQFF.

The genes are TRBV13 and TRBJ2-1; 9 nucleotides align to TRBD2. V shed 7 bases, J shed 3 bases, and the junction held 10 bases outside the gene matches. Germline assignment: CDR1 PRHDT and CDR2 FYEKMQ (reference sequence). The CDR3 has 16 residues. The CDR3 loop is CASTPTGTSFYNEQFF. The CDR3, as DNA: TGTGCCAGCACCCCGACCGGGACTAGCTTCTACAATGAGCAGTTCTTC.

In this sample, this clone is large. The chain uses TRBV2 and TRBJ2-7; TRBD2 aligns across 8 bases. V shed 4 bases and J 6 bases; nucleotides not matched to a gene: 20. The CDR3 extends over 18 amino acids. Germline V gene lookup returns CDR1 SNHLY and CDR2 FYNNEI. In nucleotides, the CDR3 is TGTGCCAGCAGTGTGTCCCCCACAGCGGGAGCTCGCCATAGCGAGCAGTACTTC. Its translation is CASSVSPTAGARHSEQYF.

The chain combines TRBV6-1 with TRBJ1-4; D is ambiguous. The CDR3 runs to 15 residues. V was shortened by 0 bases and J by 8 bases, with 13 bases between the two germline ends. Per germline, CDR1 MNHNS and CDR2 SASEGT. CDR3 loop: CASSEAYGEEEKLFF. DNA for the CDR3: TGTGCCAGCAGTGAAGCATACGGTGAGGAAGAAAAACTGTTTTTT.

The genes are TRBV7-9 and TRBJ2-2; TRBD2 might be the D (6 bases). Trimming left V 5 bases short and J 2 bases short, with 9 bases between. CDR1 SEHNR and CDR2 FQNEAQ come from the germline V gene (reference sequence). This CDR3 spans 14 amino acids. As DNA, the CDR3 is TGTGCCAGCAGCCCGGACTATAACACCGGGGAGCTGTTTTTT. This gives the protein CASSPDYNTGELFF.

The chain has TRBV4-3 and TRBJ2-1; 11 bases are a match to TRBD2. V lost 0 bases, J lost 4 bases, and 2 bases stayed unmatched. Germline V gene lookup returns CDR1 LGHNA and CDR2 YSLEER. CDR3 size: 16 residues. In DNA form, the CDR3 reads TGCGCCAGCAGCCAAGATTGGACTAGCGGGTACAATGAGCAGTTCTTC. It translates to CASSQDWTSGYNEQFF.

The V call is TRBV4-3, the J call TRBJ2-7; 7 bases are shared with TRBD2. The trim removed 2 bases at V and 2 bases at J, leaving 6 bases unmatched. The CDR3 is made up of 15 amino acids. The germline CDR1 and CDR2 sequences are LGHNA and YSLEER. The CDR3 DNA sequence: TGCGCCAGCAGCCAACGTCCAGCGGGAACCTACGAGCAGTACTTC. It codes for CASSQRPAGTYEQYF.

This chain links TRBV7-2 with TRBJ2-1, with TRBD1 matching over 8 bases. The length of the CDR3 is 14 residues. The J segment lost 8 bases and the V segment lost 4 bases, leaving 7 bases of the junction unmatched. The germline V gene has CDR1 SGHTA and CDR2 FQGNSA. The DNA of the CDR3 is TGTGCCAGCAGCTCTTACAGGGGGATCGATGAGCAGTTCTTC. It encodes CASSSYRGIDEQFF.

The chain recombines TRBV11-2 with TRBJ2-5, with 12 bases matching TRBD2. The J segment lost 3 bases and the V segment lost 1 base, leaving 9 bases of the junction unmatched. This CDR3 region has 18 residues. Germline CDR1 is SGHAT and CDR2 is FQNNGV. For the CDR3, the DNA is TGTGCCAGCAGCTTAGCGTATGGGGCTAGCGGGGGGGAAGAGACCCAGTACTTC. Amino acid sequence: CASSLAYGASGGEETQYF.

The chain employs TRBV14 and TRBJ2-7; perhaps TRBD1 as D (6 bases). The CDR3 is made up of 15 amino acids. The germline V gene encodes CDR1 SGHDN and CDR2 FVKESK. V was cut by 1 base and J by 1 base, with 11 bases left in between. The DNA of the CDR3 is TGTGCCAGCAGCCAAGGTACAGGGTCATCCTACGAGCAGTACTTC. Residues: CASSQGTGSSYEQYF. Complete variable domain (other parts from reference TRBV14 and TRBJ2-7): EAGVTQFPSHSVIEKGQTVTLRCDPISGHDNLYWYRRVMGKEIKFLLHFVKESKQDESGMPNNRFLAERTGGTYSTLKVQPAELEDSGVYFCASSQGTGSSYEQYFGPGTRLTVT.